One sample yielded the 16 T cell receptor beta chains listed below, sequenced in a study of long-term antiretroviral therapy in people with HIV. The immunoSEQ assay was v3.0, run at survey level. The protocol was immunoSEQ multiplex PCR, while the TCRdb copy is restricted to in-frame clones and leaves out a portion. The sample has 20,000 to 25,000 clones; approximately 86% are singletons. Sequencing was performed on unsorted PBMCs, taken around 2.4 years after starting antiretroviral therapy. Receptor source: a man in his forties or fifties with HIV.

The J gene is TRBJ1-4, the V gene TRBV4-3; D is unresolved. Germline V lookup: CDR1 LGHNA, CDR2 YSLEER. CDR3 length: 16 residues. The ends were cut back, 1 base at V and 8 bases at J, with 17 bases in the middle. The CDR3 here is CASSQVYRGEGEKLFF. As DNA, the CDR3 is TGCGCCAGCAGCCAAGTCTATCGGGGAGAGGGAGAAAAACTGTTTTTT.

The chain links TRBV15 to TRBJ1-2; 8 nucleotides align to TRBD1. This CDR3 is 15 amino acids long. CDR1 and CDR2 from the germline V gene are LNHNV and YYDKDF (reference sequence). Trimming cost V 3 bases and J 1 base; bases outside gene matches: 4. Here the CDR3 reads CATSSQGADNYGYTF. CDR3 sequence (DNA): TGTGCCACCAGCAGTCAGGGGGCAGATAACTATGGCTACACCTTC.

CDR3 amino acids: CASSEGLGLAYYEQYF. The CDR3 coding sequence is TGTGCCAGCAGTGAAGGGCTTGGACTAGCTTACTACGAGCAGTACTTC. This chain connects TRBV6-1 to TRBJ2-7; 8 nucleotides align to TRBD2. Germline-derived CDR1 and CDR2 are MNHNS and SASEGT. The trim removed 1 base at V and 3 bases at J, leaving 8 bases unmatched. This CDR3 has 16 amino acids.

The CDR3 reads CASGTSETYEQYF. DNA of the CDR3: TGTGCCAGCGGGACTAGCGAAACCTACGAGCAGTACTTC. V gene TRBV6-4 combines with J gene TRBJ2-7, with TRBD2 matching over 10 bases. The junction had 3 bases not matched to a gene; V was cut back by 8 bases and J by 2 bases. The CDR3 length is 13 residues. The germline gives CDR1 MRHNA, CDR2 SNTAGT.

The J gene is TRBJ1-1, the V gene TRBV30; weak D call: TRBD1 (6 bases). The CDR3 sequence is 12 residues long. CDR1 is GTSNPN, CDR2 SVGIG, per germline (reference sequence). Trimming left V 4 bases short and J 4 bases short, with 10 bases between. CDR3 in DNA: TGTGCCTGGAACAGGGTTACCACTGAAGCTTTCTTT. Encoded protein: CAWNRVTTEAFF.

The chain joins TRBV27 to TRBJ2-3, with 8 nucleotides matching TRBD2. Unmatched junction bases numbered 6, after V lost 4 bases and J lost 3 bases. Germline CDR1 and CDR2: MNHEY and SMNVEV (reference sequence). The CDR3 covers 15 residues. The CDR3 is CASSSAGGITDTQYF. CDR3 sequence (DNA): TGTGCCAGCAGTTCCGCGGGAGGAATTACAGATACGCAGTATTTT.

This clone was recorded once. The chain couples TRBV7-2 to TRBJ2-3, with D perhaps matching TRBD2 (5 bases). CDR3 length: 13 residues. The germline V and J ends were trimmed by 2 bases and 4 bases, with 7 bases remaining between them. Germline V gene lookup returns CDR1 SGHTA and CDR2 FQGNSA. The CDR3 DNA follows: TGTGCCAGCAGCTTATCTAGCCCAGATACGCAGTATTTT. Its protein product is CASSLSSPDTQYF.

This clone is classed as medium-sized (0.01 to 0.1%). The chain is built from TRBV5-1 and TRBJ2-1; D is perhaps TRBD2 (6 bases). Between the trimmed V and J ends, which lost 4 bases and 1 base, there was a span of 12 bases. The V gene's germline CDR1 is SGHRS and CDR2 YFSETQ. This CDR3 has 15 residues. This CDR3 reads CASSPGTSSYNEQFF. The DNA for the CDR3 is TGCGCCAGCAGCCCCGGGACTTCTTCCTACAATGAGCAGTTCTTC.

The chain's CDR3 is CASSSNTEAFF. Written as DNA, the CDR3 is TGCGCCAGCAGCTCGAACACTGAAGCTTTCTTT. This chain links TRBV5-1 with TRBJ1-1; unclear D gene. The V end lost 3 bases, the J end lost 1 base, and 1 base lay between the germline ends. The CDR3 totals 11 residues. Germline CDR1 and CDR2: SGHRS and YFSETQ.

This sequence joins TRBV11-2 and TRBJ1-3; D is undetermined. This CDR3 spans 14 amino acids. Germline V gene sequence: CDR1 SGHAT, CDR2 FQNNGV. Trimming cost V 2 bases and J 1 base, with 6 bases left between them. The CDR3 loop is CASSLSGSGNTIYF. The DNA of the CDR3 is TGTGCCAGCAGCTTAAGCGGGTCTGGAAACACCATATATTTT.

This sequence joins TRBV7-2 and TRBJ2-7, with D tentatively TRBD2 (6 bases). Trimming left V 5 bases short and J 0 bases short, with 14 bases between. The CDR3 totals 15 residues. Germline V CDR1 and CDR2: SGHTA, FQGNSA. The CDR3 sequence: CASSPGGWSSYEQYF. DNA for the CDR3: TGTGCCAGCAGCCCCGGAGGGTGGAGCTCCTACGAGCAGTACTTC. Using reference TRBV7-2 and TRBJ2-7 for the parts outside the CDR3, the full variable domain is GAGVSQSPSNKVTEKGKDVELRCDPISGHTALYWYRQSLGQGLEFLIYFQGNSAPDKSGLPSDRFSAERTGGSVSTLTIQRTQQEDSAVYLCASSPGGWSSYEQYFGPGTRLTVT.

The table lists this clone with a count of one. This chain uses TRBV9 with TRBJ1-5; the D is unclear. The V end was cut by 0 bases, the J end by 0 bases, with 7 bases between. CDR1 and CDR2 (germline): SGDLS, YYNGEE. The CDR3 is 15 residues long. CDR3 in amino acids: CASSVGIGSNQPQHF. CDR3 in DNA: TGTGCCAGCAGCGTAGGAATCGGTAGCAATCAGCCCCAGCATTTT.

This clone was seen a handful of times. The V call is TRBV27, the J call TRBJ2-2; TRBD2 agrees at 13 bases. This CDR3 comprises 20 residues. Germline CDR1 reads MNHEY; CDR2 reads SMNVEV (reference sequence). With 0 bases clipped from V and 0 bases from J, the junction kept 7 bases outside the gene matches. DNA for the CDR3: TGTGCCAGCAGTTTATCGACGGGACTAGCGGGGACCACGAACACCGGGGAGCTGTTTTTT. Translating gives CASSLSTGLAGTTNTGELFF.

The CDR3 DNA sequence: TGTGCCAGCAGCTTCTCAGGGGGTAGCACTGAAGCTTTCTTT. This codes for CASSFSGGSTEAFF. The chain uses TRBV7-9 and TRBJ1-1, with 7 bases aligning to TRBD1. The CDR3 runs 14 residues. Germline CDR1 SEHNR, CDR2 FQNEAQ (reference sequence). V lost 3 bases, J lost 4 bases, and 5 bases stayed unmatched.

This clone came up a few times. The chain links TRBV19 to TRBJ1-1; D may be TRBD1 (5 bases). Trimming pared 3 bases from V and 1 base from J, leaving 9 bases between. There are 14 residues in the CDR3. From germline, CDR1 is LNHDA and CDR2 SQIVND (reference sequence). The CDR3 DNA reads as TGTGCCAGTAGTATCTGGGGCCCGAACACTGAAGCTTTCTTT. Amino acids: CASSIWGPNTEAFF.

This rearrangement joins TRBV4-1 to TRBJ1-2, with a possible D match to TRBD1 (6 bases). Trimming stripped 1 base from V and 4 bases from J, with 16 bases between. Germline V CDR1 and CDR2: MGHRA, YSYEKL. This CDR3 has 16 amino acids. DNA of the CDR3: TGCGCCAGCAGCCAAGTGGGACAAGGGCAGGGCTATGGCTACACCTTC. The encoded protein is CASSQVGQGQGYGYTF.